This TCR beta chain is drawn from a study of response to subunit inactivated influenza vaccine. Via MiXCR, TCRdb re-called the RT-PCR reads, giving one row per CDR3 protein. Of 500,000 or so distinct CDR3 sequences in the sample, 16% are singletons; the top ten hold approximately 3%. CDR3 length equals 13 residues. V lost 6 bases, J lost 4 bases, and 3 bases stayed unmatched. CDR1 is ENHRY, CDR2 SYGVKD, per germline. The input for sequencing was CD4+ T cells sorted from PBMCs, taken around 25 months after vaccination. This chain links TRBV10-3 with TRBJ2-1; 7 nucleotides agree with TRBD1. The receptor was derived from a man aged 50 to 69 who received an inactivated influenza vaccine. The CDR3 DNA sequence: TGTGCCATCAGCACAGGGGAATACAATGAGCAGTTCTTC. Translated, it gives CAISTGEYNEQFF.